This T cell receptor (beta chain) was identified during a study of blood T cell repertoires in COVID-19. At the level of the study: Whether acute or convalescent, the COVID-19 samples came from the United States, Italy and Spain. The analysed material was cDNA or gDNA that came from T cells, B-cell-depleted T cells, or PBMCs.

Source study methods: Reference gene primer amplification in the assay estimated nucleated cell counts. Assay used: immunoSEQ multiplex PCR; TCRdb lists only in-frame clones, some missing. The V and J calls and clone size were taken over from that table, and D and trimming were inferred from the DNA. The data show about 190,000 clones, with around 90% seen just once and roughly 6.7% held by the top ten. Germline assignment: CDR1 SGHDT and CDR2 YYEEEE. There are 15 residues in the CDR3. The V end lost 0 bases, the J end lost 0 bases, and 7 bases lay between the germline ends. Sequences were obtained from peripheral blood. V is TRBV5-6 and J is TRBJ1-3; no clear D gene. The receptor comes from a man aged 40-49 years with acute or convalescent COVID-19. CDR3 sequence (DNA): TGTGCCAGCAGCTTGGGCCGGAGCTCTGGAAACACCATATATTTT. It translates to CASSLGRSSGNTIYF.